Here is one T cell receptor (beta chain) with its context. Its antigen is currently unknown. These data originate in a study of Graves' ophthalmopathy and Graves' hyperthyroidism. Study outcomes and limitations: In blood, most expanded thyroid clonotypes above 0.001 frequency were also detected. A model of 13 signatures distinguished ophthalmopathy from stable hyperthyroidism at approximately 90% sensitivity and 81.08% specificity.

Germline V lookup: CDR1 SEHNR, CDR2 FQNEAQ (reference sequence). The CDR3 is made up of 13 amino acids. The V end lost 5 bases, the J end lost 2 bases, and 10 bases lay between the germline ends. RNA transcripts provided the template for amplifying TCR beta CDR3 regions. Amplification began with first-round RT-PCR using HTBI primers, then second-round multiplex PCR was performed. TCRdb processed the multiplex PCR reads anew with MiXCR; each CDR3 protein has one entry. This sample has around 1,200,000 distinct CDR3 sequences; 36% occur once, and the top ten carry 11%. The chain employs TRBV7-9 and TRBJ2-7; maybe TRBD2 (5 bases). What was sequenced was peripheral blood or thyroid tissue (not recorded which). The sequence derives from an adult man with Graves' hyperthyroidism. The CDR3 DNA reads TGTGCCAGCAGCCGGACTGAGGCCTACGAGCAGTACTTC. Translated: CASSRTEAYEQYF.